This entry is about one T cell receptor (beta chain). Its binding antigen is unknown. No quality values exist for individual bases; no much larger clone is one base distant. These data belong to a study of cytomegalovirus exposure and HLA in healthy donors (dated by TCRdb to about 2017). In terms of the full investigation: According to a later analysis, the roughly 120 validation repertoires were produced on the same platform as the roughly 700 repertoires of the first cohort. The aim of the study was to test whether cataloging public T cell receptors could identify signatures of past pathogen exposure. Along with the roughly 670-subject first cohort, a separate validation cohort of more than 90 different subjects was used. To predict cytomegalovirus infection status, the study brought together high-throughput TCR immunosequencing, statistical association of individual TCRs with disease status, and machine learning.

Separate from the roughly 660-subject first cohort, the validation cohort of roughly 120 subjects was the group to which the donors belonged. Study-wide findings and limitations: Across donors, most TCR sequences were observed very rarely, whereas some public TCRs were present in many individuals. A few of the identified cytomegalovirus-associated TCR beta chains were confirmed in vitro to be specific for cytomegalovirus antigens. Subsequent analysis determined that TCRs grouped into clusters in the first cohort also showed a tendency toward co-occurrence across the approximately 110 validation repertoires, and 94% of cluster scores exceeded 0. A later analysis lacked HLA typing for the validation cohort, so it scored co-occurrence in that cohort across all 130 or so repertoires. The classifier was reported to diagnose cytomegalovirus status with high specificity and sensitivity in both the original and validation cohorts. It was suggested by the authors that the approach could potentially be generalized to other disease states and immunological phenotypes. The study gave a list of about 160 TCR beta chains associated with cytomegalovirus.

The library was generated by the immunoSEQ multiplex PCR assay. The authors' pipeline ran thus. A statistical classification framework was built for diagnosing cytomegalovirus status from the catalog of TCR beta chain sequences. Drawn from immuneACCESS, this table holds only the in-frame rearrangements with V and J called that TCRdb kept. Clones are partly lost; checked studies trace under half to an unresolved V gene and leave the rest unexplained. Clonal size and the V and J genes are those of that table, whereas D and trimming came from the DNA. The sample table shows 250,000 to 400,000 clones, and roughly 88% are seen once. The ten largest clonotypes hold around 0.96% of the sample. As encoded in the germline V gene (reference sequence), CDR1 is SSHAT while CDR2 is FNYEAQ. Inclusive of the bounding cysteine and phenylalanine, the CDR3 is 15 residues long. The read is trimmed to its CDR3 DNA, 45 bases read in frame from base 1. V lost 5 bases and J lost 0 bases, and the count of bases not matched to a germline gene is 4.

The clonotype originates from a man younger than 40 in good health and CMV-seronegative. The rearranged chain carries TRBV7-7 and TRBJ1-3; 7 of the junction bases match TRBD1. The source material was PBMCs. The nucleotide sequence is TGTGCCAGCAGCCTGGACAGGAGCTCTGGAAACACCATATATTTT. This codes for CASSLDRSSGNTIYF.